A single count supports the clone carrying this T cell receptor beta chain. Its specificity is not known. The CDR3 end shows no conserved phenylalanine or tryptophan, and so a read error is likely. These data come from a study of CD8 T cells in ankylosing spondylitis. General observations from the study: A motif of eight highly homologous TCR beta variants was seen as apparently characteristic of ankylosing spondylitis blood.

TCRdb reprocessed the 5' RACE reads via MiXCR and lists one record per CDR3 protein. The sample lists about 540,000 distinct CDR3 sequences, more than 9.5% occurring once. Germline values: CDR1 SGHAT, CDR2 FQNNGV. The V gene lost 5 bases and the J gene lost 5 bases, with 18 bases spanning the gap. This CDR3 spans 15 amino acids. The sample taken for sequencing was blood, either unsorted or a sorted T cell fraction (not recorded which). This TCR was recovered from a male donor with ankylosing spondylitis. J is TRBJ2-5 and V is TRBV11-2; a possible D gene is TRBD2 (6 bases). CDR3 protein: CASSLRDFREETQYL. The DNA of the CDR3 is TGTGCCAGCAGCCTCAGGGACTTTCGGGAGGAGACCCAGTACCTC.